Below, one T cell receptor (beta chain) is given with its context. Its antigen is as yet unknown. This sample was included in a study of cytomegalovirus exposure and HLA in healthy donors. Whole-study context: Most donors, around 81% of a few hundred genotyped, fell in the Caucasian-associated ancestry cluster. Study-level points and caveats: Later work found that TCR association rates differed between HLA loci; DRB1 had the most and HLA-C the fewest. It was taken for granted in presence/absence analyses that sequencing depth across donors was roughly uniform.

PCR was performed using 60 Vbeta and 13 Jbeta primers. Data came from immunoSEQ multiplex PCR; TCRdb stores just in-frame clones and leaves some out. The sample includes more than 140,000 clones, roughly 79% of them seen just once. This CDR3 spans 15 amino acids. Germline values: CDR1 ENHRY, CDR2 SYGVKD. The V gene end was trimmed by 2 bases and the J gene end by 7 bases; junction bases not matched to a gene: 5. The receptor was isolated from a male donor in good health and CMV-seronegative. The chain joins TRBV10-3 to TRBJ1-4; 9 nucleotides align to TRBD1. The source material was PBMCs. The CDR3 bases are TGTGCCATCAGTGAGAGGGGACAGGGCGGTGAAAAACTGTTTTTT. Translated, it gives CAISERGQGGEKLFF.